This T cell receptor (beta chain) appears in the sequencing data of a study of T cell repertoires in cytomegalovirus infection. Turning to the study itself: Selected CMV epitopes included recently identified HLA-C-restricted ones as well as well-studied HLA-B-restricted ones. Overall study findings and caveats: HLA-C-restricted, CMV-specific TCR beta clonotypes were dominant ex vivo.

With V trimmed by 6 bases and J by 2 bases, 9 bases remained unmatched. The CDR3 sequence is 19 residues long. Germline CDR1 reads SGHNT; CDR2 reads YYREEE (reference sequence). TCRdb ran MiXCR on the reads and lists one entry per CDR3 protein. The profile shows about 340,000 distinct CDR3 sequences, roughly 29% of them singletons. About this clonotype itself: As yet, its antigen is unknown.

The sample consisted of cultured PBMCs, taken from culture after CMV antigen stimulation. The chain links TRBV5-4 to TRBJ2-6; 15 nucleotides align to TRBD2. This sequence was found in a human donor in good health (CMV status not recorded). Some clones in this sample may be carry-over from other donors' samples. The CDR3, as DNA: TGTGCCAGCACCCCCTCCGGGACTAGCGGGAGGACTGGGGCCAACGTCCTGACTTTC. The encoded protein is CASTPSGTSGRTGANVLTF.